Detailed here is one TCR beta chain. As yet, its antigen is unknown. Other nucleotide sequences from this sample produce the same CDR3. Clones were read by immunoSEQ multiplex PCR, and TCRdb kept only the in-frame ones, dropping some. The table includes roughly 500,000 clones, almost 97% detected once. The data belong to a study of shared clonotypes between healthy human individuals. The study's findings and limits: Investigators expected sequencing depth to affect clonotype sharing among donors.

CDR3 length: 14 amino acids. V was pared by 3 bases and J by 4 bases, with 10 bases between. The germline V gene has CDR1 KGHSH and CDR2 LQKENI. The clonotype comes from a woman aged 30 to 39 in good health. Sample: naive CD4+ T cells sorted from blood. Subset indicated: CD45RA+ positively selected. The V and J genes are TRBV18 and TRBJ1-5; D may be TRBD1 (5 bases). In DNA, the CDR3 is TGTGCCAGCTCACCGGGGACGGGAAATCAGCCCCAGCATTTT. Its protein product is CASSPGTGNQPQHF.